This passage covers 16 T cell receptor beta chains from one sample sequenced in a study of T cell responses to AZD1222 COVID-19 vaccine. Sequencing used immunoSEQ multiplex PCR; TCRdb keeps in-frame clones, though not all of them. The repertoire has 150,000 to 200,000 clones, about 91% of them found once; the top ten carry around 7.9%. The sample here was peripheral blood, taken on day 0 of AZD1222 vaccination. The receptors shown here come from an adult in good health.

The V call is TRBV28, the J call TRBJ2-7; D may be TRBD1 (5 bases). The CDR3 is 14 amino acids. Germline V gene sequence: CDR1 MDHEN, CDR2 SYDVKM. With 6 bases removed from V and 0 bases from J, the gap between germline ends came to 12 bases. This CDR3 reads CASSSGFSSYEQYF. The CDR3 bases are TGTGCCAGCAGCTCAGGGTTTAGCTCCTACGAGCAGTACTTC. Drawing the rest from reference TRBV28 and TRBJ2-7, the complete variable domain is DVKVTQSSRYLVKRTGEKVFLECVQDMDHENMFWYRQDPGLGLRLIYFSYDVKMKEKGDIPEGYSVSREKKERFSLILESASTNQTSMYLCASSSGFSSYEQYFGPGTRLTVT.

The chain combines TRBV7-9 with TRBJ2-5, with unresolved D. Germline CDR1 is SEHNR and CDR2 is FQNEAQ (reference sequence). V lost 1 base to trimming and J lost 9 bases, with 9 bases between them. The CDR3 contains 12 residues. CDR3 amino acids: CASSLVGKAQYF. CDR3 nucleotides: TGTGCCAGCAGCTTAGTTGGTAAGGCCCAGTACTTC.

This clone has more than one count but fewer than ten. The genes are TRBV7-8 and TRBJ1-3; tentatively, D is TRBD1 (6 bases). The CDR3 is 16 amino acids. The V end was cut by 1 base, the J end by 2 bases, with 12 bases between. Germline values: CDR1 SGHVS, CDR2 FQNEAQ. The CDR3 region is CASSLGPGATGNTIYF. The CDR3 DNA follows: TGTGCCAGCAGCTTAGGTCCAGGGGCAACTGGAAACACCATATATTTT. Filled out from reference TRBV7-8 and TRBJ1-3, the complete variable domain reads GAGVSQSPRYKVAKRGQDVALRCDPISGHVSLFWYQQALGQGPEFLTYFQNEAQLDKSGLPSDRFFAERPEGSVSTLKIQRTQQEDSAVYLCASSLGPGATGNTIYFGEGSWLTVV.

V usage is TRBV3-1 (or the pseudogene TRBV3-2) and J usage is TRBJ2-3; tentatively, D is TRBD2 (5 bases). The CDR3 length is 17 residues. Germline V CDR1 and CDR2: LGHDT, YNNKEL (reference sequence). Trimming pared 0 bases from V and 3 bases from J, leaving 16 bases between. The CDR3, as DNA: TGTGCCAGCAGCCAAGATCTGGTCGGGCCGGGGACAGATACGCAGTATTTT. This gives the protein CASSQDLVGPGTDTQYF.

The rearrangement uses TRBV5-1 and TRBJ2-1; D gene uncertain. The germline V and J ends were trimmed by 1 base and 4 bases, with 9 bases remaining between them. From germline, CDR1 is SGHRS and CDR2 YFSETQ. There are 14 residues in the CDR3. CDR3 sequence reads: CASSLQESYNEQFF. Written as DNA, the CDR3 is TGCGCCAGCAGCTTGCAGGAATCATACAATGAGCAGTTCTTC. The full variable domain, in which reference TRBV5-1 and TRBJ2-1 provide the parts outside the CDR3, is KAGVTQTPRYLIKTRGQQVTLSCSPISGHRSVSWYQQTPGQGLQFLFEYFSETQRNKGNFPGRFSGRQFSNSRSEMNVSTLELGDSALYLCASSLQESYNEQFFGPGTRLTVL.

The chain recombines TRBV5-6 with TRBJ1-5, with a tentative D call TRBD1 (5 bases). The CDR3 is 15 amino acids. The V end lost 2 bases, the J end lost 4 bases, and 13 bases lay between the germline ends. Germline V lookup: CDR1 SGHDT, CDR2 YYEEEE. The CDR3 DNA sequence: TGTGCCAGCAGCTTTGGTAGGGGCGGTAATCAGCCCCAGCATTTT. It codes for CASSFGRGGNQPQHF. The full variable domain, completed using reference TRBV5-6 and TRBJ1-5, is DAGVTQSPTHLIKTRGQQVTLRCSPKSGHDTVSWYQQALGQGPQFIFQYYEEEERQRGNFPDRFSGHQFPNYSSELNVNALLLGDSALYLCASSFGRGGNQPQHFGDGTRLSIL.

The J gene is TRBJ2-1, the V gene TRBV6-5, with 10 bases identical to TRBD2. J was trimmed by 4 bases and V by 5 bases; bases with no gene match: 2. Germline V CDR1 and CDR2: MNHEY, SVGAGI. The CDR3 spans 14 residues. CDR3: CASSLAGAYNEQFF. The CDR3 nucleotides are TGTGCCAGCAGTCTAGCGGGGGCATACAATGAGCAGTTCTTC.

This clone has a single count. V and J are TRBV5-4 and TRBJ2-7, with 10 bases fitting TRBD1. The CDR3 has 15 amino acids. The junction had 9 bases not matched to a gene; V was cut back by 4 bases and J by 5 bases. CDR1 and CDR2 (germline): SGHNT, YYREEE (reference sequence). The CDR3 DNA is TGTGCCAGCAGCCGCCGGGACAGGGGAGGAGACGAGCAGTACTTC. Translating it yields CASSRRDRGGDEQYF. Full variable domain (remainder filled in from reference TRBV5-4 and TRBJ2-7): ETGVTQSPTHLIKTRGQQVTLRCSSQSGHNTVSWYQQALGQGPQFIFQYYREEENGRGNFPPRFSGLQFPNYSSELNVNALELDDSALYLCASSRRDRGGDEQYFGPGTRLTVT.

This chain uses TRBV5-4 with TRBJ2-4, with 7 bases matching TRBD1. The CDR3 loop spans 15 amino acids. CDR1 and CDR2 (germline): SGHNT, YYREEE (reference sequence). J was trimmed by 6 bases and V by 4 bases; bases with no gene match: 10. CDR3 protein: CASSLTWDRRNIQYF. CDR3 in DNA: TGTGCCAGCAGCCTTACTTGGGACAGAAGAAACATTCAGTACTTC. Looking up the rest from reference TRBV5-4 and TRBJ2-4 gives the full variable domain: ETGVTQSPTHLIKTRGQQVTLRCSSQSGHNTVSWYQQALGQGPQFIFQYYREEENGRGNFPPRFSGLQFPNYSSELNVNALELDDSALYLCASSLTWDRRNIQYFGAGTRLSVL.

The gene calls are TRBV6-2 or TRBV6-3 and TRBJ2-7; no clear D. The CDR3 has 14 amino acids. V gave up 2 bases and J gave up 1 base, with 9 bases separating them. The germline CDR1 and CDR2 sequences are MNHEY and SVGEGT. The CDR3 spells CASSYSELSYEQYF. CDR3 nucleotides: TGTGCCAGCAGTTACAGCGAACTTTCCTACGAGCAGTACTTC.

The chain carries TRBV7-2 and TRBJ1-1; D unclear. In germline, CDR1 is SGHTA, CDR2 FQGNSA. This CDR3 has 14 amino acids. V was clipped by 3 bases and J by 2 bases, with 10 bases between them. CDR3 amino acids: CASSFGRRNTEAFF. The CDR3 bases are TGTGCCAGCAGCTTTGGCAGGCGTAACACTGAAGCTTTCTTT.

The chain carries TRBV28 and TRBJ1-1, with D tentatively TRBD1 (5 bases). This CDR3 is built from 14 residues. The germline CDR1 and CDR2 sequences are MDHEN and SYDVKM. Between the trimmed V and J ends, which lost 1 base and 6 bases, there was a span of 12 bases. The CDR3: CASSLSSGAAEAFF. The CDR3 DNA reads TGTGCCAGCAGTTTATCGTCCGGGGCTGCTGAAGCTTTCTTT.

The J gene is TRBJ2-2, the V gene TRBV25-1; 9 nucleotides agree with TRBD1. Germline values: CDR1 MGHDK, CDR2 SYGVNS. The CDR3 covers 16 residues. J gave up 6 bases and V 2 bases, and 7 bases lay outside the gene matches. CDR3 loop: CASSERDRVGAGELFF. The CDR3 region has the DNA TGTGCCAGCAGTGAAAGGGACAGGGTTGGCGCCGGGGAGCTGTTTTTT.

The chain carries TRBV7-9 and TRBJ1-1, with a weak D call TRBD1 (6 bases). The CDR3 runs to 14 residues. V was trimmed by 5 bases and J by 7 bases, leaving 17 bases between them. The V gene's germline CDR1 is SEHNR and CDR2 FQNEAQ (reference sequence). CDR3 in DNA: TGTGCCAGCAGCCACGGGTCACAGGGTGGTGAAGCTTTCTTT. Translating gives CASSHGSQGGEAFF.

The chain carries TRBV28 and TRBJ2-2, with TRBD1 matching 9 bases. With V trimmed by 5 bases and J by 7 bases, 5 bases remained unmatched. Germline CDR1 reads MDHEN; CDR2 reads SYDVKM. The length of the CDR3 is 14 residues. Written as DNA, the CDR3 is TGTGCCAGCAGTCGGGACAGGGTTATCGGGGAGCTGTTTTTT. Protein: CASSRDRVIGELFF.

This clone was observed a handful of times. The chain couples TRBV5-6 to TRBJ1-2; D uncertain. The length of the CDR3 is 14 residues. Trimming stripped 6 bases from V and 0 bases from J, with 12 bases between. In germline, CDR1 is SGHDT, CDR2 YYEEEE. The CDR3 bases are TGTGCCAGCACCCGGTTAGACCCTAACTATGGCTACACCTTC. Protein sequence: CASTRLDPNYGYTF.